This TCR beta chain was obtained from a study of Graves' ophthalmopathy and Graves' hyperthyroidism (dated by TCRdb to 2016 to 2018). With respect to the entire study: Peripheral blood was collected before any treatment was given, at the time of initial diagnosis. To tell Graves' ophthalmopathy apart from Graves' hyperthyroidism, and to predict which patients would progress to ophthalmopathy, the study relied on TCR beta repertoire signatures. In total, some 130 blood samples were TCR-sequenced: roughly 45 ophthalmopathy, roughly 80 hyperthyroidism and 17 hyperthyroidism-to-ophthalmopathy patients. A discovery set of 90 to 100 patients (roughly 41 ophthalmopathy, 55 to 65 stable hyperthyroidism) was enrolled to explore V-J signatures distinguishing ophthalmopathy from hyperthyroidism. An independent validation cohort was composed of approximately 19 hyperthyroidism patients and about 16 patients who later progressed from hyperthyroidism to ophthalmopathy. T-cell repertoires of thyroid tissue and blood were compared in over 5 hyperthyroidism patients. Following sampling, methimazole starting at 30 mg daily was administered to hyperthyroidism patients, and high-dose intravenous methylprednisolone was administered to ophthalmopathy patients.

General study outcomes and caveats: Most expanded thyroid clonotypes with a frequency above 0.001 also appeared in blood, which suggests that blood repertoires may reflect the immune response in the thyroid. In validation, the model predicted ophthalmopathy progression with 55% to 71% sensitivity and around 72% specificity; some 13 predicted patients were CT-confirmed with GO in a median of roughly 6.8 months. Ophthalmopathy was separated from stable hyperthyroidism by the 13-signature model with about 89% sensitivity and less than 82% specificity in cross-validation and with 80%/75% in the test set. No statistical method was used to set the sample size in advance, and the investigators knew which group each participant was assigned to.

This clonotype was counted between two and nine times. The specificity of this receptor is unknown. No base quality values were provided; no much bigger clone lies one nucleotide off. The junction shows trimming of 4 bases on V and 8 bases on J, and the gene matches do not reach 7 bases of it. Spanning cysteine to phenylalanine, the CDR3 consists of 12 amino acids. Only CDR3 DNA is held: 36 bases, read in frame from base 1. From the germline V gene (reference sequence), CDR1 is GTSNPN and CDR2 is SVGIG. Ophthalmopathy patients had moderately to severely active disease, Clinical Activity Score of at least 3, NOSPECS grade of at least 4, and disease duration under 3 months. Anyone with other autoimmune diseases, uncontrolled infections, pregnancy or lactation was excluded from the study. Diagnosis was based on clinical symptoms, serum thyroxine, TRAb, thyroid ultrasound and orbital computed tomography. Ficoll-Paque density gradient centrifugation was used to isolate PBMCs from about 10 ml of fresh peripheral blood. Total RNA was extracted with Trizol reagent and quality-checked on an Agilent 2100 Bioanalyzer.

TCR beta CDR3 regions were amplified from RNA transcripts for repertoire sequencing. The first round was an RT-PCR using HTBI primers with the Qiagen OneStep RT-PCR kit, and this first round was followed by a second-round multiplex PCR, then size selection and purification. The libraries underwent paired-end sequencing with 100 bp reads on an Illumina HiSeq2000. The published analysis was carried out like this. Reads were processed with SOAPnuke, discarding reads with adapters, uncalled bases, mean Phred below 15, or no exact constant-primer or identifier match. COPE v1.2.5 was used to merge the high-quality paired reads. Clonotypes were defined as unique nucleotide sequences and were aligned to IMGT TRB V, D and J references using MiTCR v1.1. The analysis was limited to V-J combinations with a frequency above 0.0001, which together covered over 98% of repertoires. For each V-J combination, a TCR clonal expansion and chaos score was defined as the ratio of F50 clonal expansion to chaos observed in the TCRdist matrix. Welch's t-statistics and random forest were used to narrow the features down to roughly twelve V-J combinations, which were then fed into a naive Bayes classifier. Thyroid-blood repertoire similarity was quantified with the Morisita-Horn index. The public reads were reprocessed in TCRdb via fastp at Q25 and MiXCR, keeping in-frame beta chains. Each entry merges the rows of one CDR3 protein and shows their most common DNA and genes. TCRdb's processing, not the authors', yielded these V and J calls. The sample table holds about 58,000 distinct CDR3 sequences, of which roughly half were seen once. Clones ranked in the top ten supply roughly 5% of the sample.

The sequence came from an adult woman with Graves' ophthalmopathy. In this chain, TRBV30 is recombined with TRBJ1-2, and 7 junction bases match TRBD1. The material sequenced was peripheral blood. The CDR3 sequence is CAWTQGVEGYTF. The bases are TGTGCCTGGACCCAGGGGGTCGAGGGCTACACCTTC.